Listed here are 9 T cell receptor beta chains from one sample, sequenced in a study of T cells in lung cancer brain metastases. Generated by immunoSEQ multiplex PCR, the TCRdb table keeps only in-frame clones and is missing some. The table lists 5,000 to 7,000 clones, around 84% of them singletons. The sequenced sample consisted of tumor tissue from a brain metastasis. The source is a man aged 50 or older with non-small cell lung cancer that had spread to the brain.

CDR3 loop: CASRDRGAFF. CDR3 DNA sequence: TGTGCCAGCCGGGACAGGGGAGCTTTCTTT. V and J are TRBV6-1 and TRBJ1-1, with 10 bases aligning to TRBD1. Trimming took 8 bases from V and 10 from J; bases not matched to a gene: 1. Germline-derived CDR1 and CDR2 are MNHNS and SASEGT. CDR3 length: 10 amino acids.

This clone was detected only once. The V and J genes are TRBV10-3 and TRBJ1-2; a weak D match, TRBD1 (5 bases). Germline values: CDR1 ENHRY, CDR2 SYGVKD. V was shortened by 5 bases and J by 4 bases, with 11 bases between the two germline ends. The CDR3 spans 13 residues. CDR3 region: CAISPGTFYGYTF. CDR3 nucleotides: TGTGCCATCAGTCCAGGGACGTTCTATGGCTACACCTTC.

The chain combines TRBV7-8 with TRBJ1-1, with 7 bases identical to TRBD1. V lost 2 bases to trimming and J lost 5 bases; unmatched junction nucleotides: 11. The CDR3 spans 16 residues. Germline lookup yields CDR1 SGHVS and CDR2 FQNEAQ. The DNA of the CDR3 is TGTGCCAGCAGCTTAACGCCCCGGAGGGGGCAGACTGAAGCTTTCTTT. Translation: CASSLTPRRGQTEAFF.

The rearrangement links TRBV30 to TRBJ1-4, with D possibly being TRBD1 (5 bases). V was shortened by 4 bases and J by 8 bases, with 17 bases between the two germline ends. The germline CDR1 and CDR2 sequences are GTSNPN and SVGIG (reference sequence). The CDR3 totals 14 residues. The CDR3 reads CAWIRPGSGEKLFF. The CDR3 DNA is TGTGCCTGGATCCGTCCAGGGTCCGGGGAAAAACTGTTTTTT. Based on the CDR3 plus reference TRBV30 and TRBJ1-4, the full variable domain is SQTIHQWPATLVQPVGSPLSLECTVEGTSNPNLYWYRQAAGRGLQLLFYSVGIGQISSEVPQNLSASRPQDRQFILSSKKLLLSDSGFYLCAWIRPGSGEKLFFGSGTQLSVL.

V and J are TRBV6-1 and TRBJ2-7; D is possibly TRBD1 (6 bases). The CDR3 totals 14 residues. Deletions cut 5 bases from V and 2 bases from J, with 13 bases between. Germline V gives CDR1 MNHNS, CDR2 SASEGT. Here the CDR3 DNA reads TGTGCCAGCAGTACCTGGACAGCGCCCTACGAGCAGTACTTC. Translating it yields CASSTWTAPYEQYF.

This rearrangement joins TRBV7-9 to TRBJ2-7; TRBD1 agrees at 7 bases. The CDR3 is 12 residues long. Germline-derived CDR1 and CDR2 are SEHNR and FQNEAQ (reference sequence). Germline trimming cut 3 bases from V and 5 bases from J; bases unmatched to any gene: 1. The CDR3 protein is CASSFTGDEQYF. In DNA form, the CDR3 reads TGTGCCAGCAGCTTTACAGGGGACGAGCAGTACTTC.

This clone has just one count. The chain carries TRBV4-1 and TRBJ1-5, with D uncertain. The CDR3 contains 14 residues. The germline V and J ends were trimmed by 3 bases and 0 bases, with 6 bases remaining between them. Per germline, CDR1 MGHRA and CDR2 YSYEKL. CDR3 coding DNA: TGCGCCAGCAGCCAGTTGTATAGCAATCAGCCCCAGCATTTT. Its translation: CASSQLYSNQPQHF.

The chain couples TRBV15 to TRBJ2-5; TRBD1 or TRBD2 may be the D gene (5 bases each). The CDR3 length is 15 residues. Trimming shortened V by 0 bases and J by 4 bases, and 12 bases separated the two germline ends. In germline, CDR1 is LNHNV, CDR2 YYDKDF (reference sequence). CDR3 in DNA: TGTGCCACCAGCAGAGAACAGGCTAGCCGAGAGACCCAGTACTTC. Residues: CATSREQASRETQYF.

This clone was seen more than once but under ten times. The identical CDR3 is also encoded by other nucleotide sequences in the sample. The chain's CDR3 is CASSPGTGGYNEQFF. As DNA, the CDR3 is TGTGCCAGCTCACCAGGGACAGGAGGGTACAATGAGCAGTTCTTC. This chain connects TRBV18 to TRBJ2-1; 8 bases are shared with TRBD1. Germline V lookup: CDR1 KGHSH, CDR2 LQKENI. V was clipped by 2 bases and J by 4 bases; unmatched bases: 4. CDR3 length: 15 amino acids.